Sequencing of this T cell receptor beta chain was carried out in a study of cytomegalovirus exposure and HLA in healthy donors. Study context: From about 170 million T cells, an earlier analysis saw 90 million to 130 million unique TCR beta sequences.

General study points: Productive status was seen about 90% or about 30% of the time for most TCR beta V segments in an earlier analysis. Later on, analysis showed that most CMV-associated TCR beta chains appeared to be HLA-restricted.

From germline, CDR1 is PRHDT and CDR2 FYEKMQ (reference sequence). The CDR3 length is 12 residues. The V gene lost 2 bases and the J gene lost 10 bases, with 11 bases spanning the gap. Amplification used 60 Vbeta primers and 13 Jbeta primers. Assay used: immunoSEQ multiplex PCR; TCRdb lists only in-frame clones, some missing. Among about 220,000 clones listed, approximately 70% were seen once. To note about this clone: The antigen is not known.

The TCR originated in a woman between 25 and 40 years old in good health and CMV-seronegative. Sample: PBMCs. The chain carries TRBV13 and TRBJ1-1; tentatively, D is TRBD1 (5 bases). CDR3 in amino acids: CASSLWGDGAFF. CDR3 nucleotide sequence: TGTGCCAGCAGCTTATGGGGGGACGGAGCTTTCTTT. The whole variable domain, filled in from reference TRBV13 and TRBJ1-1, reads AAGVIQSPRHLIKEKRETATLKCYPIPRHDTVYWYQQGPGQDPQFLISFYEKMQSDKGSIPDRFSAQQFSDYHSELNMSSLELGDSALYFCASSLWGDGAFFGQGTRLTVV.